These 18 T cell receptor beta chains were sequenced from one sample in a study of T cells after somatic rescue of genetic block. Using immunoSEQ multiplex PCR, the repertoire was profiled, and TCRdb retains in-frame clones only, with some absent. The table lists 85,000 to 90,000 clones, about 87% of them singletons. Specimen: peripheral blood mononuclear cells (PBMCs). All receptors come from a woman aged 18-29 years.

The chain combines TRBV5-1 with TRBJ2-5; unclear D gene. The V end was cut by 1 base, the J end by 1 base, with 11 bases between. The germline gives CDR1 SGHRS, CDR2 YFSETQ. The CDR3 sequence is 15 residues long. CDR3 nucleotides: TGCGCCAGCAGCTTGATCGTGGATTCCCAAGAGACCCAGTACTTC. It is translated as CASSLIVDSQETQYF.

The V gene is TRBV4-3, the J gene TRBJ2-1; 8 nucleotides match TRBD2. CDR1 and CDR2 (germline): LGHNA, YSLEER. The V and J ends lost 0 bases and 4 bases, in that order; junction bases with no gene match: 8. This CDR3 spans 17 amino acids. The chain's CDR3 is CASSQDTREGPYNEQFF. CDR3 bases: TGCGCCAGCAGCCAAGATACTCGGGAGGGCCCTTACAATGAGCAGTTCTTC.

V gene TRBV9 combines with J gene TRBJ2-3, with D unclear. This CDR3 region has 11 residues. V was clipped by 0 bases and J by 10 bases, with 6 bases between them. Germline V lookup: CDR1 SGDLS, CDR2 YYNGEE. The CDR3 protein is CASSVGIAQYF. The CDR3 nucleotides read TGTGCCAGCAGCGTAGGAATAGCGCAGTATTTT. The full variable domain, completed using reference TRBV9 and TRBJ2-3, is DSGVTQTPKHLITATGQRVTLRCSPRSGDLSVYWYQQSLDQGLQFLIQYYNGEERAKGNILERFSAQQFPDLHSELNLSSLELGDSALYFCASSVGIAQYFGPGTRLTVL.

The chain carries TRBV28 and TRBJ1-5; D is perhaps TRBD1 (6 bases). This CDR3 has 12 amino acids. V lost 6 bases and J 6 bases, leaving 9 bases between the germline ends. The germline V gene encodes CDR1 MDHEN and CDR2 SYDVKM. The CDR3 region has the DNA TGTGCCAGCAGGTGGGGGCCTCAGCCCCAGCATTTT. This codes for CASRWGPQPQHF.

This clone was seen just once. The V call is TRBV29-1, the J call TRBJ2-4; D possibly corresponds to TRBD1 (6 bases). The CDR3 contains 11 residues. V was trimmed by 4 bases and J by 6 bases, leaving 7 bases between them. Germline lookup yields CDR1 SQVTM and CDR2 ANQGSEA. CDR3 coding DNA: TGCAGCGTTGGGACAGTAAACATTCAGTACTTC. Translated: CSVGTVNIQYF.

The chain is built from TRBV28 and TRBJ2-2, with 12 bases fitting TRBD1. Germline V CDR1 and CDR2: MDHEN, SYDVKM. This CDR3 is 17 amino acids long. The ends lost 2 bases at V and 6 bases at J; junction bases unmatched: 7. The CDR3 sequence: CASSLRYGTGGAGELFF. Here the CDR3 DNA reads TGTGCCAGCAGTTTACGGTACGGGACAGGGGGCGCCGGGGAGCTGTTTTTT.

Note on this clone: The junction does not match germline at one end; this may be a read error. The chain combines TRBV7-2 with TRBJ2-7, with 10 bases identical to TRBD1. The CDR3 consists of 15 residues. Looked up from germline, CDR1 is SGHTA and CDR2 is FQGNSA. The chain's CDR3 is CASSSPSKGQGNECF. In DNA, the CDR3 is TGTGCCAGCAGCTCGCCTTCCAAGGGACAGGGGAACGAGTGCTTC.

The chain carries TRBV25-1 and TRBJ2-2; TRBD2 aligns across 11 bases. Trimming cost V 4 bases and J 5 bases; bases outside gene matches: 3. Germline V CDR1 and CDR2: MGHDK, SYGVNS. The CDR3 is 15 amino acids. The CDR3 bases are TGTGCCAGCAGTGCCCTAGCGGGAGGTACCGGGGAGCTGTTTTTT. Protein product: CASSALAGGTGELFF.

This chain connects TRBV6-6 to TRBJ2-7; D not certain. Germline CDR1 and CDR2: MNHNY and SVGAGI (reference sequence). The CDR3 length is 11 residues. Trimming stripped 6 bases from V and 7 bases from J, with 10 bases between. The CDR3 loop is CASSSSTEQYF. The CDR3 nucleotides read TGTGCCAGCAGCTCAAGCACTGAGCAGTACTTC.

V is TRBV6-6 and J is TRBJ1-1; D possibly corresponds to TRBD1 (5 bases). CDR1 is MNHNY and CDR2 is SVGAGI in the germline V gene (reference sequence). The V gene lost 0 bases and the J gene lost 5 bases, with 10 bases spanning the gap. This CDR3 comprises 14 residues. CDR3 region: CASSYSRGRTEAFF. DNA for the CDR3: TGTGCCAGCAGTTACTCGAGGGGAAGGACTGAAGCTTTCTTT.

The chain combines TRBV5-8 with TRBJ1-5, with a possible D match to TRBD1 (6 bases). Trimming cost V 4 bases and J 3 bases, with 14 bases left between them. The CDR3 is 15 residues long. From germline, CDR1 is SGHTS and CDR2 YDEGEE. CDR3 DNA: TGTGCCAGCAGCGGGGGGAGGGGGATCAATCAGCCCCAGCATTTT. This codes for CASSGGRGINQPQHF.

The chain combines TRBV7-9 with TRBJ1-1; weak D call: TRBD1 (5 bases). The V end was cut by 4 bases, the J end by 8 bases, with 26 bases between. The CDR3 has 17 amino acids. CDR1 and CDR2 (germline): SEHNR, FQNEAQ (reference sequence). As DNA, the CDR3 is TGTGCCAGCAGCTCGCCAGCAACCGACAGCCTGGATCGGGAAGCTTTCTTT. Protein: CASSSPATDSLDREAFF. Filled out from reference TRBV7-9 and TRBJ1-1, the complete variable domain reads DTGVSQNPRHKITKRGQNVTFRCDPISEHNRLYWYRQTLGQGPEFLTYFQNEAQLEKSRLLSDRFSAERPKGSFSTLEIQRTEQGDSAMYLCASSSPATDSLDREAFFGQGTRLTVV.

This clone was counted once. V and J are TRBV6-1 and TRBJ1-2; D is ambiguous. This CDR3 is built from 15 residues. Trimming left V 7 bases short and J 4 bases short, with 19 bases between. Looked up from germline, CDR1 is MNHNS and CDR2 is SASEGT. The CDR3 region is CASMESAGGFYGYTF. Here the CDR3 DNA reads TGTGCCAGCATGGAATCCGCGGGTGGGTTCTATGGCTACACCTTC.

The V gene is TRBV27, the J gene TRBJ2-4, with 9 bases fitting TRBD1. The CDR3 length is 16 residues. V dropped 0 bases and J dropped 9; count of bases not matched to a gene: 9. The germline gives CDR1 MNHEY, CDR2 SMNVEV (reference sequence). CDR3 protein: CASSLSRGTGRFIQYF. The CDR3 DNA sequence: TGTGCCAGCAGTTTATCCAGGGGGACAGGGAGGTTCATTCAGTACTTC.

This clone was counted only a few times. The J gene is TRBJ1-5, the V gene TRBV28; the D gene is possibly TRBD1 (5 bases). The V gene lost 3 bases and the J gene lost 7 bases, with 13 bases spanning the gap. CDR1 and CDR2 from the germline V gene are MDHEN and SYDVKM. This CDR3 is 14 amino acids long. The CDR3 bases are TGTGCCAGCAGTTTCCCGCGAGAGGGGCAGCCCCAGCATTTT. This translates into CASSFPREGQPQHF. Complete variable domain (other parts from reference TRBV28 and TRBJ1-5): DVKVTQSSRYLVKRTGEKVFLECVQDMDHENMFWYRQDPGLGLRLIYFSYDVKMKEKGDIPEGYSVSREKKERFSLILESASTNQTSMYLCASSFPREGQPQHFGDGTRLSIL.

This chain connects TRBV4-1 to TRBJ1-2, with D possibly matching TRBD1 (6 bases). The CDR3 has 16 residues. The V end lost 2 bases, the J end lost 0 bases, and 13 bases lay between the germline ends. Germline values: CDR1 MGHRA, CDR2 YSYEKL. The CDR3 DNA follows: TGCGCCAGCAGCCAAACCCAGGGGTTGGCTAACTATGGCTACACCTTC. Translated, it gives CASSQTQGLANYGYTF.

The chain links TRBV7-2 to TRBJ1-1, with D possibly TRBD1 on 5 matching bases. Germline loops: CDR1 SGHTA, CDR2 FQGNSA. This CDR3 contains 14 residues. The V end lost 4 bases, the J end lost 5 bases, and 14 bases lay between the germline ends. CDR3 in DNA: TGTGCCAGCAGCTCGCAGGGTGCGGAGACTGAAGCTTTCTTT. Translation gives CASSSQGAETEAFF.

The chain is built from TRBV19 and TRBJ2-1; a possible D gene is TRBD2 (6 bases). V was cut by 10 bases and J by 0 bases, with 19 bases left in between. This CDR3 comprises 16 residues. Germline V gives CDR1 LNHDA, CDR2 SQIVND (reference sequence). CDR3 sequence (DNA): TGTGCCACCCGTAAATCTGCGGGGAGCTCCTACAATGAGCAGTTCTTC. Residues: CATRKSAGSSYNEQFF.